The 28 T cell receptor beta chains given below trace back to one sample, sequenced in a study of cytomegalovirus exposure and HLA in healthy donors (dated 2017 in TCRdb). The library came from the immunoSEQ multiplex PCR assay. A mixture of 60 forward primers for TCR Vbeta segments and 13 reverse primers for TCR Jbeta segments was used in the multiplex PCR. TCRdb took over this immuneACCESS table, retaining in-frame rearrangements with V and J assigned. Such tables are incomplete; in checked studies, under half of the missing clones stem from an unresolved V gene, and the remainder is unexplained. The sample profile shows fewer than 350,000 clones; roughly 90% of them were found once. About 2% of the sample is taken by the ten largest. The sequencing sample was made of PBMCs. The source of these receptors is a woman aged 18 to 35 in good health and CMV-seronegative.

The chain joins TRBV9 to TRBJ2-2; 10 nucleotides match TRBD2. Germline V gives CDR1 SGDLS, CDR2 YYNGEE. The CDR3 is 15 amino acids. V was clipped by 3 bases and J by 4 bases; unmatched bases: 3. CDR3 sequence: CASSASGGGTGELFF. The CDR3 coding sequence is TGTGCCAGCAGCGCTAGCGGGGGCGGCACCGGGGAGCTGTTTTTT.

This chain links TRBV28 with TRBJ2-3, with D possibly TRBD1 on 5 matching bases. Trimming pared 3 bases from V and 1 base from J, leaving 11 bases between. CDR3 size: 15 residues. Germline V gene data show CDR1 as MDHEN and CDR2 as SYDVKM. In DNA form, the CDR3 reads TGTGCCAGCAGTTTGGGGCAGACTCGCACAGATACGCAGTATTTT. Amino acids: CASSLGQTRTDTQYF. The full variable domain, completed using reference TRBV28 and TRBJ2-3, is DVKVTQSSRYLVKRTGEKVFLECVQDMDHENMFWYRQDPGLGLRLIYFSYDVKMKEKGDIPEGYSVSREKKERFSLILESASTNQTSMYLCASSLGQTRTDTQYFGPGTRLTVL.

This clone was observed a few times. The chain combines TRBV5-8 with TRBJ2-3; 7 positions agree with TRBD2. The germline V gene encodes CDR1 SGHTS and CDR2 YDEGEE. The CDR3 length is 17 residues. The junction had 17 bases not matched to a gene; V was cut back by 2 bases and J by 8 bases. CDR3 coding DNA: TGTGCCAGCAGCTTAGTGAGCGGGGCTAATCTGGGAGGTACGCAGTATTTT. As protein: CASSLVSGANLGGTQYF. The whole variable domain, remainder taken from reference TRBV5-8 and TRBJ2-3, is EAGVTQSPTHLIKTRGQQATLRCSPISGHTSVYWYQQALGLGLQFLLWYDEGEERNRGNFPPRFSGRQFPNYSSELNVNALELEDSALYLCASSLVSGANLGGTQYFGPGTRLTVL.

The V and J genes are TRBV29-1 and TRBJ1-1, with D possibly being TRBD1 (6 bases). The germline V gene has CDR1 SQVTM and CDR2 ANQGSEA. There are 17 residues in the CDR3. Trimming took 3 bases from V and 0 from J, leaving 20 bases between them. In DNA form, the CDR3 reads TGCAGCGTTGAGGCTTCAGGGACACCGGATTTGAACACTGAAGCTTTCTTT. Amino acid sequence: CSVEASGTPDLNTEAFF.

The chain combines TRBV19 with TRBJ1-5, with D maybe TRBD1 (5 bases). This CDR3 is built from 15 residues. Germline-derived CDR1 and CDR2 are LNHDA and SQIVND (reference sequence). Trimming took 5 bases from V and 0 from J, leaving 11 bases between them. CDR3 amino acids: CASSGQGGSNQPQHF. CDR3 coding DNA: TGTGCCAGTAGTGGCCAGGGAGGTAGCAATCAGCCCCAGCATTTT.

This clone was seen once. The CDR3 here is CASSGQGIAEAFF. Here the CDR3 DNA reads TGTGCCAGCAGCGGACAGGGGATCGCGGAAGCTTTCTTT. V is TRBV2 and J is TRBJ1-1, with 9 nucleotides matching TRBD1. V dropped 6 bases and J dropped 8; count of bases not matched to a gene: 7. This CDR3 comprises 13 residues. Germline CDR1 and CDR2: SNHLY and FYNNEI.

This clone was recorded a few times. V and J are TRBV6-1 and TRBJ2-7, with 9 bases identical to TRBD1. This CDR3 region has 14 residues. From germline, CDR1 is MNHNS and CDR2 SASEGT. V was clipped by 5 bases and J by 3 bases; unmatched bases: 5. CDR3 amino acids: CASSPRDRVYEQYF. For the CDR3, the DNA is TGTGCCAGCAGTCCCCGGGACAGGGTCTACGAGCAGTACTTC.

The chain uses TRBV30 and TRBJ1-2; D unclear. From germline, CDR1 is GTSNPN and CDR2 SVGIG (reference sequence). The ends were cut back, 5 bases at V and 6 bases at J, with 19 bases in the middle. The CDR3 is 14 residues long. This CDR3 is CAWASSGGYDGYTF. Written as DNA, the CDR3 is TGTGCCTGGGCCTCCTCGGGAGGATACGATGGCTACACCTTC.

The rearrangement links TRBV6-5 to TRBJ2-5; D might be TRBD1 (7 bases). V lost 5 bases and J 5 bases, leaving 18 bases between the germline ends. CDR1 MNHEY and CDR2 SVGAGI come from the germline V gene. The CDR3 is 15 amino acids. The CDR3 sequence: CASSPRGAEGETQYF. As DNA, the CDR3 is TGTGCCAGCAGTCCCAGGGGGGCTGAGGGGGAGACCCAGTACTTC.

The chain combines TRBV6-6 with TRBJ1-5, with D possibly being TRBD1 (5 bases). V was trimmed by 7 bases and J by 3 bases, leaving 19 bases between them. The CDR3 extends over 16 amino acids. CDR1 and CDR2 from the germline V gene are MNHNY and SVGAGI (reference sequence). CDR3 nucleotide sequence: TGTGCCAGCACCCCTTCCGGGACTGCCACCAATCAGCCCCAGCATTTT. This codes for CASTPSGTATNQPQHF.

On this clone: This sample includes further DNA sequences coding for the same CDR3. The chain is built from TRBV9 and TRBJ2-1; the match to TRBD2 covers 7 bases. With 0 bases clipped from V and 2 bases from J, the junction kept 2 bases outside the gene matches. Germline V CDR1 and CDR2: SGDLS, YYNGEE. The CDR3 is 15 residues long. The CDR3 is CASSVGAGAYNEQFF. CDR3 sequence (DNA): TGTGCCAGCAGCGTAGGCGCGGGGGCCTACAATGAGCAGTTCTTC.

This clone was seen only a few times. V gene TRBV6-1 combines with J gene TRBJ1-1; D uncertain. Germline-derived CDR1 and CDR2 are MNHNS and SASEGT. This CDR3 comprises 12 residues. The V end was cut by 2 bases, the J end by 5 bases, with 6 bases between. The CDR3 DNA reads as TGTGCCAGCAGTGAATTAACTACTGAAGCTTTCTTT. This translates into CASSELTTEAFF.

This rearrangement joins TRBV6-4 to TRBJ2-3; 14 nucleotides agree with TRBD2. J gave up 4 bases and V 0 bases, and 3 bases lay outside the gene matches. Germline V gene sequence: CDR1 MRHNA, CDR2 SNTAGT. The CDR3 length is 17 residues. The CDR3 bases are TGTGCCAGCAGTGACTCGACTAGCGGGGGGGCCCCAGATACGCAGTATTTT. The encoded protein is CASSDSTSGGAPDTQYF.

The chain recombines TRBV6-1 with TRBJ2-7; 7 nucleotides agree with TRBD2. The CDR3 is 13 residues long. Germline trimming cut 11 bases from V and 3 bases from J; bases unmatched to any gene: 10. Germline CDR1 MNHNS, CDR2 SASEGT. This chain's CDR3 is CAGTRGDLYEQYF. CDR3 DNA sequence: TGTGCCGGTACTCGGGGGGATCTCTACGAGCAGTACTTC.

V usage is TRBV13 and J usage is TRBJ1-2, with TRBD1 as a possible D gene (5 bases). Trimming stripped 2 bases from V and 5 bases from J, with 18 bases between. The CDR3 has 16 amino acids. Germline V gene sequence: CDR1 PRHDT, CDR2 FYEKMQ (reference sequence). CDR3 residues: CASSLRESGGIYGYTF. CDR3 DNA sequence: TGTGCCAGCAGCTTACGGGAGTCGGGGGGAATTTATGGCTACACCTTC.

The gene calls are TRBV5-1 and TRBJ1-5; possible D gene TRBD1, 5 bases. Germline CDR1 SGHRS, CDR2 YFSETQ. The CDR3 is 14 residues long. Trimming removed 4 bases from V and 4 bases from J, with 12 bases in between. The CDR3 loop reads CASSPGASNQPQHF. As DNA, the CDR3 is TGCGCCAGCAGCCCTGGGGCTTCAAATCAGCCCCAGCATTTT.

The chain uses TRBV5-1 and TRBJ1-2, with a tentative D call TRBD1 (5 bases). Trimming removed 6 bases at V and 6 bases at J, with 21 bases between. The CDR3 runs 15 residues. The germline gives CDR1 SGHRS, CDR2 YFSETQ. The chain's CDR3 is CASKPYAGGRDGYTF. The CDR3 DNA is TGCGCCAGCAAACCCTACGCGGGGGGTCGGGATGGCTACACCTTC.

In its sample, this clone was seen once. CDR3 amino acids: CASSWTSDEQYF. For the CDR3, the DNA is TGTGCCAGCAGTTGGACTAGCGATGAACAGTACTTC. J is TRBJ2-7 and V is TRBV2; 9 bases fit TRBD2. The CDR3 runs 12 residues. V was clipped by 5 bases and J by 10 bases; unmatched bases: 6. Germline CDR1 SNHLY, CDR2 FYNNEI.

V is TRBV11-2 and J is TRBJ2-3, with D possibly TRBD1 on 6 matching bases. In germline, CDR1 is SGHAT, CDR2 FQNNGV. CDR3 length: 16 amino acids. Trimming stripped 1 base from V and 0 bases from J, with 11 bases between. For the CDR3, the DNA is TGTGCCAGCAGCTTAGGTGGGGGCAAGAGCACAGATACGCAGTATTTT. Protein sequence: CASSLGGGKSTDTQYF.

The CDR3 bases are TGTGCCAGCAGTCCTAGACCGGGACTTGGGTATGGCTACACCTTC. It codes for CASSPRPGLGYGYTF. The rearrangement joins TRBV27 to TRBJ1-2; perhaps TRBD1 as D (5 bases). This CDR3 is 15 amino acids long. Trimming stripped 5 bases from V and 5 bases from J, with 18 bases between. CDR1 is MNHEY, CDR2 SMNVEV, per germline (reference sequence).

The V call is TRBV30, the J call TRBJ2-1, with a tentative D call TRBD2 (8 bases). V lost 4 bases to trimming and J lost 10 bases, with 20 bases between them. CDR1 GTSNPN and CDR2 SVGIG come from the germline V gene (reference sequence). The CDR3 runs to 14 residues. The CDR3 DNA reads TGTGCCTGGATGGGGGCAGGGGGGACTAGAGAGCAGTTCTTC. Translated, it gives CAWMGAGGTREQFF.

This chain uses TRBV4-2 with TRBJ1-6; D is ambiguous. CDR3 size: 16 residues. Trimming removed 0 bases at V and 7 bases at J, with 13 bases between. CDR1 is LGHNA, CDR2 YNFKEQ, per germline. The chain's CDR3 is CASSQDTGSPNSPLHF. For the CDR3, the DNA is TGTGCCAGCAGCCAAGATACGGGTAGCCCCAATTCACCCCTCCACTTT.

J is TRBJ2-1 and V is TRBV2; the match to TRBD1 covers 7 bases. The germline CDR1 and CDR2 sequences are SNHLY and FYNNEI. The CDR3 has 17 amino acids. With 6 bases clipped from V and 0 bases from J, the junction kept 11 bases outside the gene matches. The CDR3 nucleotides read TGTGCCAGCAGGCGCAGGGACAGCCCCAGCTCCTACAATGAGCAGTTCTTC. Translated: CASRRRDSPSSYNEQFF.

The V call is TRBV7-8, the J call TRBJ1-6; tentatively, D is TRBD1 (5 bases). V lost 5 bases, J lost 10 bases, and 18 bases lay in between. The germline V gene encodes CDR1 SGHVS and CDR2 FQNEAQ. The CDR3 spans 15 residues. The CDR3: CASSPPGGVGSPLHF. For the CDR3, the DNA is TGTGCCAGCAGCCCCCCGGGGGGGGTAGGATCACCCCTCCACTTT.

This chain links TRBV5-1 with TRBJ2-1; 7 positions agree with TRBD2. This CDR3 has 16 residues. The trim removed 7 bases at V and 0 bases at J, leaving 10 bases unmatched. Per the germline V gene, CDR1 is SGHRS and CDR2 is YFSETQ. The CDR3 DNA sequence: TGCGCCAGCGGCGTTAGCGGGTCAACCTCCTACAATGAGCAGTTCTTC. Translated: CASGVSGSTSYNEQFF.

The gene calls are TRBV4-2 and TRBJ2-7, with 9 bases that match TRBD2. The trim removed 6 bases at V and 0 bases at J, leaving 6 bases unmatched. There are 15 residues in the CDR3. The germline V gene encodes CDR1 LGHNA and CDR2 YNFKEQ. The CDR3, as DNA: TGTGCCAGCAGACGAAGCGGGGGGAGCTCCTACGAGCAGTACTTC. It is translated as CASRRSGGSSYEQYF.

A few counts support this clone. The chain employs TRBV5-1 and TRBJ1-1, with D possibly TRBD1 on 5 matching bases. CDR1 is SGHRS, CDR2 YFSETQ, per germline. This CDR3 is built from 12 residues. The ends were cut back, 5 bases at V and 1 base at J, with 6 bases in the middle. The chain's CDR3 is CASRGGNTEAFF. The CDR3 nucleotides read TGCGCCAGCAGGGGGGGGAACACTGAAGCTTTCTTT. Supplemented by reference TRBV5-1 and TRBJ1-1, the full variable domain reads KAGVTQTPRYLIKTRGQQVTLSCSPISGHRSVSWYQQTPGQGLQFLFEYFSETQRNKGNFPGRFSGRQFSNSRSEMNVSTLELGDSALYLCASRGGNTEAFFGQGTRLTVV.

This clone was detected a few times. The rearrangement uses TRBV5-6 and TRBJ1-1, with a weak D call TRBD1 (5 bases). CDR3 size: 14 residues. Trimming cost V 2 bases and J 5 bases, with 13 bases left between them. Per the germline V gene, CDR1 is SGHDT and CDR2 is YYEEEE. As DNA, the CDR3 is TGTGCCAGCAGCTTCAGGGTAGGCCCGACTGAAGCTTTCTTT. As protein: CASSFRVGPTEAFF.